A selection of T cell receptor beta chains follows, all from one sample in a study of blood T cell repertoires in COVID-19. Profiled with immunoSEQ multiplex PCR; TCRdb holds only in-frame clones, not every one. The sample contains some 370,000 clones, roughly 90% of which appear only once. The specimen sequenced was peripheral blood. The origin of the receptors is a man aged 40-55 years with acute or convalescent COVID-19. Each CDR3 is given with its conserved first and last residue. The D gene is left open where the match is weak. Only part of the rows carry a size: once, few, many, or a class if the clone is expanded.

D gene	V gene	J gene	clone size	CDR3 protein	CDR3 DNA
.	TRBV9	TRBJ2-1	.	CASSVEADLDSYNEQFF	TGTGCCAGCAGCGTAGAGGCGGATCTCGACTCCTACAATGAGCAGTTCTTC
TRBD1	TRBV11-2	TRBJ1-6	.	CASRIPGQYNSPLHF	TGTGCCAGCAGGATACCGGGACAGTATAATTCACCCCTCCACTTT
.	TRBV5-1	TRBJ2-3	.	CASSRGTWDSRRTDTQYF	TGCGCCAGCAGCCGGGGGACATGGGACAGCCGACGCACAGATACGCAGTATTTT
TRBD1	TRBV4-3	TRBJ2-2	.	CASSQELQGARTGELFF	TGCGCCAGCAGCCAAGAACTCCAGGGGGCGAGAACCGGGGAGCTGTTTTTT
TRBD1	TRBV5-4	TRBJ1-5	.	CASSLGGQGVQPQHF	TGTGCCAGCAGCTTGGGCGGACAGGGGGTACAGCCCCAGCATTTT
.	TRBV28	TRBJ1-3	.	CASSLRPGTGGNTIYF	TGTGCCAGCAGTTTAAGGCCGGGAACGGGTGGAAACACCATATATTTT
TRBD1	TRBV9	TRBJ1-2	.	CASSEWTGVGYGYTF	TGTGCCAGCAGCGAGTGGACAGGAGTCGGGTATGGCTACACCTTC
.	TRBV18	TRBJ1-6	.	CASSPPKGSNSPLHF	TGTGCCAGCTCACCACCGAAGGGGTCTAATTCACCCCTCCACTTT
.	TRBV2	TRBJ2-6	.	CASSIEFSGANVLTF	TGTGCCAGCAGTATAGAATTCTCTGGGGCCAACGTCCTGACTTTC
.	TRBV27	TRBJ1-6	.	CASSLFTPQQSYNSPLHF	TGTGCCAGCAGTTTATTTACACCCCAACAATCCTATAATTCACCCCTCCACTTT
.	TRBV9	TRBJ2-5	few	CASSVDSGRGETQYF	TGTGCCAGCAGCGTAGATTCGGGTAGGGGGGAGACCCAGTACTTC
TRBD1	TRBV18	TRBJ1-1	.	CASSPLPGQPNTEAFF	TGTGCCAGCTCGCCGTTGCCGGGACAGCCAAACACTGAAGCTTTCTTT
.	TRBV14	TRBJ1-1	.	CASRPRTENTEAFF	TGTGCCAGCAGGCCTAGGACAGAGAACACTGAAGCTTTCTTT
.	TRBV4-1	TRBJ1-4	.	CASSQDRQPGPYEKLFF	TGCGCCAGCAGCCAAGATCGACAGCCCGGGCCCTATGAAAAACTGTTTTTT
TRBD2	TRBV7-2	TRBJ2-7	.	CASSSAGTSGGAWEQYF	TGTGCCAGCAGCTCCGCCGGGACTAGCGGGGGGGCTTGGGAGCAGTACTTC
.	TRBV7-3	TRBJ2-4	.	CASSALTGDIQYF	TGTGCCAGCAGCGCGCTCACCGGGGACATTCAGTACTTC